Following are 21 T cell receptor beta chains from one sample sequenced in a study of T cells in Graves' hyperthyroidism and ophthalmopathy (dated by TCRdb to about 2019). Libraries were made using multiplex PCR. These reads were obtained on an Illumina HiSeq 2000. TCR beta CDR3 regions were amplified from RNA transcripts. The first round of RT-PCR for the TCR CDR3 was performed with the HTBI primer set and the Qiagen OneStep RT-PCR kit. Clones were called with MiXCR by TCRdb after fastp trimmed the public reads at Q25, and only in-frame beta chains were retained. One record per CDR3 amino acid sequence lists the most common genes and DNA. The sample data list a few hundred thousand distinct CDR3 sequences, and approximately 13% of these were observed just once. About a fifth of the sample is in the top ten clones. The sequencing input was blood. The receptors come from a man aged 30-40 years with Graves' hyperthyroidism that later progressed to Graves' ophthalmopathy.

J is TRBJ2-3 and V is TRBV7-8, with TRBD2 identical over 9 bases. CDR3 length: 16 residues. Germline V CDR1 and CDR2: SGHVS, FQNEAQ. V lost 9 bases, J lost 2 bases, and 12 bases stayed unmatched. CDR3 sequence reads: CASKPRAGGPTDTQYF. Here the CDR3 DNA reads TGTGCCAGTAAACCGAGGGCGGGGGGGCCCACAGATACGCAGTATTTT.

This clonotype was seen a few times. The CDR3 nucleotides are TGTGCCAGCAGCGTAGAGGCCCACAGCTCCTACGAGCAGTACTTC. It yields the protein CASSVEAHSSYEQYF. The V and J genes are TRBV9 and TRBJ2-7; D remains ambiguous. Trimming left V 0 bases short and J 0 bases short, with 10 bases between. The CDR3 loop spans 15 amino acids. In germline, CDR1 is SGDLS, CDR2 YYNGEE.

The chain is built from TRBV5-5 and TRBJ2-5, with 9 bases matching TRBD1. Germline V gives CDR1 SGHKS, CDR2 YYEKEE (reference sequence). The CDR3 covers 17 residues. After removal of 3 bases from V and 0 bases from J, the junction contained 9 bases not matched to a gene. CDR3 residues: CASSSDRGSGYQETQYF. The CDR3 DNA follows: TGTGCCAGCAGCTCGGACAGGGGCTCAGGGTACCAAGAGACCCAGTACTTC.

CDR3 amino acids: CASGSVTGAIPSGNTIYF. CDR3 coding DNA: TGTGCTAGTGGTTCAGTGACAGGGGCTATCCCGTCTGGAAACACCATATATTTT. The rearrangement uses TRBV12-5 and TRBJ1-3, with 8 bases fitting TRBD1. Germline assignment: CDR1 LGHNT and CDR2 FRNRAP. With 4 bases clipped from V and 1 base from J, the junction kept 12 bases outside the gene matches. The CDR3 extends over 18 amino acids.

This clonotype was seen repeatedly, ten times or more. The V gene is TRBV28, the J gene TRBJ2-3; weak D call: TRBD1 (6 bases). Germline V lookup: CDR1 MDHEN, CDR2 SYDVKM. Trimming left V 4 bases short and J 0 bases short, with 26 bases between. This CDR3 has 20 amino acids. The CDR3 DNA reads TGTGCCAGCAGTTCACCCCGCCGACTTCAAGGACAGACTAGCACAGATACGCAGTATTTT. It is translated as CASSSPRRLQGQTSTDTQYF. The whole variable domain, remainder taken from reference TRBV28 and TRBJ2-3, is DVKVTQSSRYLVKRTGEKVFLECVQDMDHENMFWYRQDPGLGLRLIYFSYDVKMKEKGDIPEGYSVSREKKERFSLILESASTNQTSMYLCASSSPRRLQGQTSTDTQYFGPGTRLTVL.

The chain is built from TRBV7-9 and TRBJ1-1, with D possibly TRBD1 on 6 matching bases. The CDR3 loop spans 14 amino acids. V gave up 5 bases and J gave up 5 bases, with 15 bases separating them. Per the germline V gene, CDR1 is SEHNR and CDR2 is FQNEAQ (reference sequence). In DNA, the CDR3 is TGTGCCAGCAGCCCCCCTGGGGGGGCGACTGAAGCTTTCTTT. Its protein product is CASSPPGGATEAFF.

V and J are TRBV5-1 and TRBJ2-5; weak D call: TRBD1 (5 bases). The germline gives CDR1 SGHRS, CDR2 YFSETQ. V lost 0 bases, J lost 5 bases, and 14 bases lay in between. This CDR3 is built from 15 residues. DNA for the CDR3: TGCGCCAGCAGCTTGGTGGGGCGTGGGTTGGAGACCCAGTACTTC. Translating gives CASSLVGRGLETQYF.

Ten or more counts support this clonotype. This chain uses TRBV5-6 with TRBJ2-7; D is unresolved. This CDR3 is built from 13 residues. Germline V CDR1 and CDR2: SGHDT, YYEEEE. Trimming took 0 bases from V and 2 from J, leaving 6 bases between them. The DNA of the CDR3 is TGTGCCAGCAGCTTGGGGTCCCCCTACGAGCAGTACTTC. This sequence encodes CASSLGSPYEQYF.

This clonotype was detected once. A read error may explain this, as a much larger clone is one base away. The chain has TRBV5-8 and TRBJ2-3, with 7 nucleotides matching TRBD1. The CDR3 consists of 16 residues. Germline CDR1 reads SGHTS; CDR2 reads YDEGEE. This CDR3 is CVSSLAVGGETDTQYF. CDR3 bases: TGTGTCAGCAGCTTGGCGGTAGGGGGCGAAACAGATACGCAGTATTTT.

The rearrangement uses TRBV20-1 and TRBJ1-1; D gene ambiguous. The CDR3 runs to 11 residues. The V gene's germline CDR1 is DFQATT and CDR2 SNEGSKA (reference sequence). Trimming removed 8 bases from V and 2 bases from J, with 9 bases in between. For the CDR3, the DNA is TGCAGTCTTAGGATTAACACTGAAGCTTTCTTT. Its translation: CSLRINTEAFF.

In its sample, this clonotype was seen a few times. The chain combines TRBV7-9 with TRBJ2-3; D might be TRBD1 (5 bases). The CDR3 is 14 residues long. Trimming removed 8 bases at V and 2 bases at J, with 14 bases between. Germline lookup yields CDR1 SEHNR and CDR2 FQNEAQ (reference sequence). CDR3 DNA sequence: TGTGCCAGCTTGCCAGACAGATTCACAGATACGCAGTATTTT. Its protein is CASLPDRFTDTQYF.

This chain uses TRBV13 with TRBJ2-7, with D tentatively TRBD2 (7 bases). The CDR3 loop spans 14 amino acids. Germline CDR1 PRHDT, CDR2 FYEKMQ (reference sequence). V was cut by 10 bases and J by 4 bases, with 20 bases left in between. The CDR3 bases are TGTGCCACCCTAAGATCGAGGGGGGGATACGAGCAGTACTTC. Translated: CATLRSRGGYEQYF.

The rearrangement joins TRBV28 to TRBJ2-1; D uncertain. Looked up from germline, CDR1 is MDHEN and CDR2 is SYDVKM. V was cut by 6 bases and J by 12 bases, with 18 bases left in between. The CDR3 sequence is 13 residues long. CDR3 nucleotide sequence: TGTGCCAGCAGCCCACGACGCAAGGTTGTGCAGTTCTTC. Residues: CASSPRRKVVQFF. Drawing the rest from reference TRBV28 and TRBJ2-1, the complete variable domain is DVKVTQSSRYLVKRTGEKVFLECVQDMDHENMFWYRQDPGLGLRLIYFSYDVKMKEKGDIPEGYSVSREKKERFSLILESASTNQTSMYLCASSPRRKVVQFFGPGTRLTVL.

This clonotype was counted a few times. The chain uses TRBV10-3 and TRBJ2-1; D might be TRBD2 (6 bases). CDR1 and CDR2 (germline): ENHRY, SYGVKD. The V gene lost 4 bases and the J gene lost 8 bases, with 9 bases spanning the gap. The CDR3 is made up of 12 amino acids. The CDR3: CAISGRGDEQFF. CDR3 DNA: TGTGCCATCAGTGGGAGGGGTGATGAGCAGTTCTTC.

This clonotype appeared many times. The V call is TRBV7-2, the J call TRBJ2-5, with D hard to call. The CDR3 length is 14 residues. CDR1 and CDR2 (germline): SGHTA, FQGNSA. Trimming removed 1 base from V and 4 bases from J, with 10 bases in between. This CDR3 reads CASSLGSTPETQYF. The CDR3 region has the DNA TGTGCCAGCAGCTTAGGTAGCACCCCAGAGACCCAGTACTTC. The full variable domain, rest sourced from reference TRBV7-2 and TRBJ2-5, is GAGVSQSPSNKVTEKGKDVELRCDPISGHTALYWYRQSLGQGLEFLIYFQGNSAPDKSGLPSDRFSAERTGGSVSTLTIQRTQQEDSAVYLCASSLGSTPETQYFGPGTRLLVL.

This clonotype occurred many times. The chain couples TRBV11-3 to TRBJ2-3; D perhaps matches TRBD2 (6 bases). CDR3 length: 14 residues. Per the germline V gene, CDR1 is SGHNT and CDR2 is YENEEA. Trimming removed 5 bases at V and 4 bases at J, with 13 bases between. As DNA, the CDR3 is TGTGCCAGCAGCCAGATGGGGGGTTCAGATACGCAGTATTTT. Residues: CASSQMGGSDTQYF.

This clonotype came up a few times. The V call is TRBV5-4, the J call TRBJ1-2; unclear D gene. The V and J ends lost 2 bases and 4 bases respectively, with 18 bases between them. This CDR3 has 16 amino acids. CDR1 is SGHNT, CDR2 YYREEE, per germline (reference sequence). CDR3 loop: CASSFSLNLQPYGYTF. DNA for the CDR3: TGTGCCAGCAGCTTTTCGCTGAATCTCCAGCCCTATGGCTACACCTTC.

CDR3 region: CASSETGSYNEQFF. As DNA, the CDR3 is TGTGCCAGCAGTGAAACCGGCTCCTACAATGAGCAGTTCTTC. This rearrangement joins TRBV6-1 to TRBJ2-1; D remains ambiguous. The CDR3 sequence is 14 residues long. V was pared by 2 bases and J by 0 bases, with 5 bases between. In germline, CDR1 is MNHNS, CDR2 SASEGT.

The genes are TRBV20-1 and TRBJ2-5; 8 nucleotides align to TRBD2. The length of the CDR3 is 15 residues. V dropped 3 bases and J dropped 5; count of bases not matched to a gene: 11. Germline CDR1 DFQATT, CDR2 SNEGSKA (reference sequence). CDR3 nucleotides: TGCAGTGCTAGGGTGCGGGGGGTCCCCTCCGAGACCCAGTACTTC. Residues: CSARVRGVPSETQYF.

The V and J genes are TRBV24-1 and TRBJ2-7; 7 bases agree with TRBD1. The CDR3 consists of 15 residues. V trimming: 4 bases; J trimming: 7 bases; junction bases outside the gene matches: 12. The germline V gene encodes CDR1 KGHDR and CDR2 SFDVKD. The CDR3 DNA is TGTGCCACCAGTGACCGAAGGACAGGTTCTTGGGAGCAGTACTTC. Its protein is CATSDRRTGSWEQYF.

The chain uses TRBV6-1 and TRBJ1-6; a weak D match, TRBD1 (5 bases). The germline gives CDR1 MNHNS, CDR2 SASEGT. V shed 3 bases and J shed 7 bases, with 7 bases lying between them. This CDR3 is 13 amino acids long. This chain's CDR3 is CASSDGANSPLHF. CDR3 in DNA: TGTGCCAGCAGTGATGGGGCCAATTCACCCCTCCACTTT.